The rows below give T cell receptor beta chains drawn from one sample of a study of response to subunit inactivated influenza vaccine. TCRdb reprocessed the RT-PCR reads via MiXCR and lists one record per CDR3 protein. The data hold 450,000 to 600,000 distinct CDR3 sequences, with about 7.6% observed a single time. Here the sequenced sample was PBMCs from blood, taken approximately 25 months after vaccination. The receptors originated from a man between 50 and 75 years old who received an inactivated influenza vaccine. The CDR3 runs from the conserved cysteine through the conserved F or W. A D gene is named only where the DNA matches it firmly. Some rows mark clone size as missing; the rest say once, few, many or name a class of expanded clone.

v_call	clone_size	j_call	d_call	cdr3_nt	cdr3_aa
TRBV5-6	few	TRBJ2-3	-	TGTGCCAGCAGCGCCGGGACGTCGGATACGCAGTATTTT	CASSAGTSDTQYF
TRBV9	-	TRBJ2-3	-	TGTGCCAGCAGCGGCTTACGGGGGCCCACGAGGGATACGCAGTATTTT	CASSGLRGPTRDTQYF
TRBV20-1	-	TRBJ2-7	-	TGCAGTGCTGACCCCGGGACTCTTGAAGCCGAGCAGTACTTC	CSADPGTLEAEQYF
TRBV6-2/TRBV6-3	many	TRBJ2-6	-	TGTGCCAGCACTCTAGAGGAGGGTGTTGGGGCCAACGTCCTGACTTTC	CASTLEEGVGANVLTF
TRBV15	-	TRBJ1-5	-	TGTGCCACCAGCAGAGAAACCGGGTCAGACAATCAGCCCCAGCATTTT	CATSRETGSDNQPQHF
TRBV24-1	few	TRBJ2-1	TRBD2	TGTGCCACCAGTGGAGGGACTAGCGGGAGGCCTAGCTCCTACAATGAGCAGTTCTTC	CATSGGTSGRPSSYNEQFF
TRBV6-2/TRBV6-3	-	TRBJ1-1	-	TGTGCCAGCGGCCTACAGGGATACACTGAAGCTTTCTTT	CASGLQGYTEAFF
TRBV7-9	many	TRBJ2-2	-	TGTGCCAGCAGCTTTCTACAGTGGAACACCGGGGAGCTGTTTTTT	CASSFLQWNTGELFF
TRBV27	few	TRBJ2-3	-	TGTGCCAGCAGTTTGGTTAGGGGCTATCGTCCAGGTACGCAGTATTTT	CASSLVRGYRPGTQYF
TRBV10-3	many	TRBJ2-7	TRBD2	TGTGCCATCAGGCGGGGACTAGCGGGAGGGATTTTTGCGGACGAGCAGTACTTC	CAIRRGLAGGIFADEQYF
TRBV6-2/TRBV6-3	few	TRBJ2-7	-	TGTGCCAGCAGTTACTTGGGGACGGTTAACTACGAGCAGTACTTC	CASSYLGTVNYEQYF
TRBV29-1	few	TRBJ1-4	-	TGCAGCGTTTCGACATCTAATGAAAAACTGTTTTTT	CSVSTSNEKLFF
TRBV6-2/TRBV6-3	-	TRBJ2-2	-	TGTGCCAGCAGGTGGGGGCCCGGGGAGCTGTTTTTT	CASRWGPGELFF
TRBV5-1	-	TRBJ2-5	-	TGCGCCAGCAGCTTCGGGACATTCCAAGAGACCCAGTACTTC	CASSFGTFQETQYF
TRBV7-9	few	TRBJ2-5	-	TGTGCCAGCAGCTTTCAGATTCAAGAGACCCAGTACTTC	CASSFQIQETQYF
TRBV12-3/TRBV12-4	few	TRBJ2-2	-	TGTGCCAGCAGCATACCCTTGGGGGCGGACACCGGGGAGCTGTTTTTT	CASSIPLGADTGELFF
TRBV7-2	-	TRBJ2-7	-	TGTGCCAGCAGCCCCCAGGGGGGTGCCTCCTACGAGCAGTACTTC	CASSPQGGASYEQYF
TRBV10-3	many	TRBJ1-6	-	TGTGCCATCAGTGACCGGGAGAGTTCACCCCTCCACTTT	CAISDRESSPLHF
TRBV5-6	few	TRBJ1-5	TRBD1	TGTGCCAGCAAAAGGACAGGCGTTAGCAATCAGCCCCAGCATTTT	CASKRTGVSNQPQHF
TRBV11-2	few	TRBJ1-5	TRBD1	TGTGCCAGCAGCTACACAGGGGATAGCAATCAGCCCCAGCATTTT	CASSYTGDSNQPQHF
TRBV21-1	-	TRBJ1-1	-	TGTGCCAGCAGCAAAGCGCACACTGAAGCTTTCTTT	CASSKAHTEAFF
TRBV13	few	TRBJ2-1	TRBD1	TGTGCCAGCAGCCCTACCTGGGACAGGGACAATGAGCAGTTCTTC	CASSPTWDRDNEQFF